A selection of T cell receptor beta chains follows, all from one sample in a study of blood T cells in healthy people across ages. One entry per CDR3 protein, called by TCRdb with MiXCR from the 5' RACE reads. This table has 1.5 million to 2 million distinct CDR3 sequences, approximately 32% appearing once. The sequencing sample was made of blood. All receptors come from a woman in her twenties or thirties in good health. CDR3s include the opening cysteine and the closing phenylalanine or tryptophan. A D gene is named only where the DNA matches it firmly. Not all rows give a size; the values are once, few, many and, for expanded clones, a class.

J | D | V | size | DNA | CDR3
TRBJ2-1 | NA | TRBV7-7 | NA | TGTGCCAGCAGCCCCGCAGGGGTGTGGGACAATGAGCAGTTCTTC | CASSPAGVWDNEQFF
TRBJ1-2 | NA | TRBV10-3 | few | TGTGCCATTGCGGGGCACGGGGACTATGGCTACACCTTC | CAIAGHGDYGYTF
TRBJ1-5 | NA | TRBV12-3/TRBV12-4 | many | TGTGCCAGCAGCCCCCCTGACAGCGGGGCAAGGGTGCCCCAGCATTTT | CASSPPDSGARVPQHF
TRBJ2-2 | TRBD1 | TRBV29-1 | few | TGCAGCGTTCCCGGGACAGGGACGAACACCGGGGAGCTGTTTTTT | CSVPGTGTNTGELFF
TRBJ2-1 | NA | TRBV7-9 | NA | TGTGTCAGCAGCTTTGTGGGTAACAATGAGCAGTTCTTC | CVSSFVGNNEQFF
TRBJ2-7 | NA | TRBV11-2 | many | TGTGCCAGCAGCCAAGCACACGGGGTTAACGAGCAGTACTTC | CASSQAHGVNEQYF
TRBJ1-2 | NA | TRBV7-7 | few | TGTGCCCGCAGCTTAGCGCCAGGGGTGTTCGGTGGCTACACCTTC | CARSLAPGVFGGYTF
TRBJ2-5 | NA | TRBV29-1 | many | TGCAGCGTTGCGACAGGCTGGTACCAAGAGACCCAGTACTTC | CSVATGWYQETQYF
TRBJ2-7 | TRBD2 | TRBV11-2 | few | TGTGCCAGCAGCTTCACTCGACTAGCGCTCTTCCACGAGCAGTACTTC | CASSFTRLALFHEQYF
TRBJ1-4 | TRBD1 | TRBV12-3/TRBV12-4 | NA | TGTGCCAGCAGACTCGGGACAGGGCATAATGAAAAACTGTTTTTT | CASRLGTGHNEKLFF
TRBJ2-7 | NA | TRBV2 | few | TGTGCCAGCAGTGATGGCCGGGACTCTTCCTACGAGCAGTACTTC | CASSDGRDSSYEQYF
TRBJ2-7 | NA | TRBV27 | many | TGTGCCAGCAGTTTATCTCGGACGGCGTCCTACGAGCAGTACTTC | CASSLSRTASYEQYF
TRBJ2-1 | NA | TRBV29-1 | NA | TGCAGCGTGGAAGAACTAGGAAATGAGCAGTTCTTC | CSVEELGNEQFF
TRBJ1-5 | NA | TRBV7-3 | NA | TGTGCCAGCAGCTTAAGGACACCCTTCAACTATCAGCCCCAGCATTTT | CASSLRTPFNYQPQHF
TRBJ1-3 | NA | TRBV29-1 | few | TGCAGCGTTGAAGAGGGGACATTCTCTGGAAACACCATATATTTT | CSVEEGTFSGNTIYF
TRBJ2-1 | NA | TRBV13 | NA | TGTGCCAGCAGTTCCGATAGGGGAAGGTCCTACAATGAGCAGTTCTTC | CASSSDRGRSYNEQFF
TRBJ1-2 | NA | TRBV4-2 | NA | TGTGCCAGCAGCCAAGAGACAGGACAAAACTATGGCTACACCTTC | CASSQETGQNYGYTF
TRBJ2-1 | TRBD2 | TRBV7-9 | NA | TGTTGTCTAGCGGGATTTTACAATGAGCAGTTCTTC | CCLAGFYNEQFF
TRBJ2-7 | NA | TRBV15 | NA | TGTGCCACCAGCAGAGATTCACAGGAGCGCGAGCAGTACTTC | CATSRDSQEREQYF
TRBJ2-7 | TRBD2 | TRBV4-1 | many | TGCGCCAGCAGCCACTTAGCGGGCGCAACCTACGAGCAGTACTTC | CASSHLAGATYEQYF
TRBJ1-5 | NA | TRBV20-1 | few | TGCAGTGCACTAAGGGGCGGAGGAGGGTCAGGACAGCCCCAGCATTTT | CSALRGGGGSGQPQHF
TRBJ2-3 | TRBD1 | TRBV20-1 | NA | TGCAGTACTAGACAGGGCAGGGGCACAGATACGCAGTATTTT | CSTRQGRGTDTQYF
TRBJ1-1 | NA | TRBV3-1 | NA | TGTGCCAGCAGCCAAGTAGGCACACTTGAAGCTTTCTTT | CASSQVGTLEAFF
TRBJ1-5 | TRBD1 | TRBV20-1 | NA | TGCAGTGCTAGAGACGGGACAGGCAATCAGCCCCAGCATTTT | CSARDGTGNQPQHF
TRBJ1-2 | NA | TRBV5-1 | few | TGCGCCACCCTGGATGTCTTCGGCTACACCTTC | CATLDVFGYTF
TRBJ1-2 | NA | TRBV5-1 | NA | TGCGCCAGCCGCGCAGACCCTAACTATGGCTACACCTTC | CASRADPNYGYTF
TRBJ2-1 | NA | TRBV6-1 | NA | TGTGCCAGCATTCTGAGCGGACCAAAGGCTGGAGAGCAGTTCTTC | CASILSGPKAGEQFF
TRBJ2-7 | TRBD1 | TRBV6-5 | many | TGTGCCAGCAGTTACTCCGGACAGGGATCCTACGAGCAGTACTTC | CASSYSGQGSYEQYF
TRBJ2-3 | NA | TRBV7-3 | few | TGTGCCAGCAGCTTAAATCCCCGGGGCACAGATACGCAGTATTTT | CASSLNPRGTDTQYF
TRBJ2-1 | NA | TRBV9 | few | TGTGCCAGCAGCGTCGACGGTTATGCCAACAATGAGCAGTTCTTC | CASSVDGYANNEQFF
TRBJ2-1 | NA | TRBV4-1 | few | TGCGCCAGCAGCCAAGGGGGTTTCGGGGGTGTAAGTGAGCAGTTCTTC | CASSQGGFGGVSEQFF
TRBJ1-4 | TRBD1 | TRBV6-2/TRBV6-3 | NA | TGTGCCAGCAGTCCGGGAGATTGGACCGGGACAGGGGGCATTATGGAAAAACTGTTTTTT | CASSPGDWTGTGGIMEKLFF
TRBJ2-5 | NA | TRBV15 | NA | TGTGCCACCAGCAGAGGGGGGAAACTAAAGGAGACCCAGTACTTC | CATSRGGKLKETQYF
TRBJ2-5 | NA | TRBV28 | NA | TGTGCCAGCAGCTTGGGTCTGACCCAGTACTTC | CASSLGLTQYF
TRBJ2-1 | TRBD2 | TRBV5-4 | NA | TGTGCCGGATCTAGCGGGAGCACAATGACGGAGCAGTTCTTC | CAGSSGSTMTEQFF
TRBJ2-4 | NA | TRBV28 | NA | TGTACCAGCCGTGGCATTCAGTACTTC | CTSRGIQYF
TRBJ2-7 | NA | TRBV7-6 | few | TGTGCCAGCAGCAAGGGCCACAGACTCTCCTACGAGCAGTACTTC | CASSKGHRLSYEQYF
TRBJ2-7 | NA | TRBV3-1 | few | TGTGCCAGCAGCCAAGGCGGGGTAACCTACGAGCAGTACTTC | CASSQGGVTYEQYF
TRBJ1-6 | NA | TRBV30 | NA | TGTGCCTGGAATACGGGGGGTTATAATTCACCCCTCCACTTT | CAWNTGGYNSPLHF
TRBJ2-3 | TRBD2 | TRBV9 | NA | TGTGCCAGCAGCGTAGTAGCGGGGGTCACAGATGCGCAGTATTTT | CASSVVAGVTDAQYF
TRBJ2-7 | TRBD1 | TRBV20-1 | NA | TGCAGTGCTAGAGATCGCCAGGGGGCGTTGCACGAGCAGTACTTC | CSARDRQGALHEQYF
TRBJ2-7 | TRBD1 | TRBV5-5 | many | TGTGCCAGCGGCCAACAGGGGCGCGAGCAGTACTTC | CASGQQGREQYF
TRBJ2-1 | TRBD1 | TRBV10-3 | NA | TGTGCCATCAGTGAGTCGGGACAGGGGGTGTCAAGATCGATCTATGAGCAGTTCTTC | CAISESGQGVSRSIYEQFF
TRBJ1-1 | TRBD1 | TRBV7-9 | NA | TGTGCCAGCAGCCGGGACAGGGGCCAAGATCCAGCTTTCTTT | CASSRDRGQDPAFF